One and the same sample provided the 2 T cell receptor beta chains below, sequenced in a study of vaccination effects on CD4 cells after COVID-19. Only in-frame clones appear in the TCRdb table, and some are missing; sequencing was by immunoSEQ multiplex PCR. The sample has tens of thousands of clones; 55% to 85% are singletons. These TCRs' antigens remain unknown. ViraFEST used viral peptide pools to expand antigen-specific CD4+ T cells before sequencing. Following 10 days of culture, CD4+ T cells were isolated. Either the mRNA-1273 or the BNT162b2 vaccine was given to participants as two doses. Here the sequenced sample was CD4+ T cells from PBMCs cultured with HCoV-229E spike peptides, taken after COVID-19 vaccination. These receptors originate from a human donor who received a COVID-19 vaccine.

This clone has a single count. The chain has TRBV6-5 and TRBJ2-3; a weak D match, TRBD2 (6 bases). Germline assignment: CDR1 MNHEY and CDR2 SVGAGI. Trimming cost V 6 bases and J 2 bases, with 12 bases left between them. CDR3 size: 14 residues. CDR3 sequence reads: CASRRDFDTDTQYF. Here the CDR3 DNA reads TGTGCCAGCAGGAGGGACTTCGACACAGATACGCAGTATTTT.

The chain joins TRBV18 to TRBJ2-1, with D hard to call. CDR3 length: 12 amino acids. V was trimmed by 0 bases and J by 10 bases, leaving 7 bases between them. In germline, CDR1 is KGHSH, CDR2 LQKENI. The chain's CDR3 is CASSPPLEEQFF. The CDR3 DNA follows: TGTGCCAGCTCACCACCGCTAGAGGAGCAGTTCTTC.